This passage covers 24 T cell receptor beta chains from one sample sequenced in a study of PD-1 blockade in mismatch repair-deficient tumors. The repertoire was sequenced with immunoSEQ multiplex PCR; TCRdb's copy has only in-frame clones and lacks some. The sample lists about 120,000 clones; about nine tenths were seen once. This material consisted of peripheral blood, taken about 17 months after starting pembrolizumab. These receptors came from an adult with mismatch repair-deficient cancer.

This clone was observed a few times. The V gene is TRBV18, the J gene TRBJ2-7; 7 positions agree with TRBD1. Germline assignment: CDR1 KGHSH and CDR2 LQKENI. The CDR3 totals 14 residues. V was pared by 3 bases and J by 7 bases, with 9 bases of the junction left unmatched. CDR3 in amino acids: CASSPPRDSSEQYF. The CDR3, as DNA: TGTGCCAGCTCACCGCCGAGGGACAGTAGTGAGCAGTACTTC.

This chain joins TRBV15 and TRBJ2-5; TRBD2 matches at 7 bases. Germline V gene data show CDR1 as LNHNV and CDR2 as YYDKDF (reference sequence). With V trimmed by 1 base and J by 2 bases, 1 base remained unmatched. This CDR3 has 14 residues. CDR3 bases: TGTGCCACCAGCAGAGCACTAGCGCAAGAGACCCAGTACTTC. Translating it yields CATSRALAQETQYF.

This clone was detected only a few times. The V and J genes are TRBV2 and TRBJ1-5; D possibly corresponds to TRBD1 (5 bases). Deletions cut 1 base from V and 8 bases from J, with 12 bases between. Germline V CDR1 and CDR2: SNHLY, FYNNEI. The CDR3 sequence is 14 residues long. The DNA for the CDR3 is TGTGCCAGCAGTGAAGGAGGGGAAACCAAGCCCCAGCATTTT. Amino acids: CASSEGGETKPQHF.

The V and J genes are TRBV9 and TRBJ2-7; D ambiguous. This CDR3 comprises 15 residues. Trimming removed 0 bases from V and 3 bases from J, with 13 bases in between. Germline V gene lookup returns CDR1 SGDLS and CDR2 YYNGEE. The CDR3 DNA follows: TGTGCCAGCAGCGTAGGGGATAGTGCCCTCTACGAGCAGTACTTC. Translated, it gives CASSVGDSALYEQYF.

The rearrangement joins TRBV4-3 to TRBJ2-2; 9 bases match TRBD1. Germline CDR1 LGHNA, CDR2 YSLEER. V lost 2 bases and J lost 5; bases outside the gene matches: 6. This CDR3 has 16 amino acids. CDR3 protein: CASSQSQGAGTGELFF. CDR3 nucleotides: TGCGCCAGCAGCCAATCACAGGGGGCAGGTACCGGGGAGCTGTTTTTT.

The chain joins TRBV6-1 to TRBJ2-7; TRBD2 is a possible D gene (5 bases). The germline V and J ends were trimmed by 6 bases and 3 bases, with 15 bases remaining between them. Germline lookup yields CDR1 MNHNS and CDR2 SASEGT. The CDR3 loop spans 14 amino acids. The CDR3 sequence: CASRRRGDHYEQYF. In nucleotides, the CDR3 is TGTGCCAGCAGACGACGGGGAGACCACTACGAGCAGTACTTC.

The gene calls are TRBV7-9 and TRBJ2-7; D is uncertain. The CDR3 consists of 12 residues. Germline CDR1 reads SEHNR; CDR2 reads FQNEAQ (reference sequence). Trimming shortened V by 0 bases and J by 6 bases, and 6 bases separated the two germline ends. Written as DNA, the CDR3 is TGTGCCAGCAGCTTAGCTCTAACCGAGCAGTACTTC. Translated, it gives CASSLALTEQYF.

The V call is TRBV30, the J call TRBJ2-7; TRBD2 agrees at 10 bases. The V gene end was trimmed by 8 bases and the J gene end by 3 bases; junction bases not matched to a gene: 4. The CDR3 totals 12 residues. Germline CDR1 reads GTSNPN; CDR2 reads SVGIG (reference sequence). The CDR3 is CAGGTSDYEQYF. CDR3 DNA: TGTGCCGGCGGGACTAGCGACTACGAGCAGTACTTC.

The V call is TRBV19, the J call TRBJ2-7; 7 bases agree with TRBD1. Germline values: CDR1 LNHDA, CDR2 SQIVND (reference sequence). The CDR3 runs 13 residues. The V segment lost 9 bases and the J segment 2 bases; nucleotides outside the gene matches: 7. CDR3 bases: TGTGCCAGCTTGGGGACAGAGACCTACGAGCAGTACTTC. It specifies CASLGTETYEQYF.

This clone was observed once. The rearrangement joins TRBV14 to TRBJ2-1; the D gene could be TRBD1 or TRBD2 (5 bases each). Germline-derived CDR1 and CDR2 are SGHDN and FVKESK. CDR3 size: 17 residues. With 1 base removed from V and 5 bases from J, the gap between germline ends came to 18 bases. CDR3 in amino acids: CASSQVGILGVDNEQFF. DNA for the CDR3: TGTGCCAGCAGCCAAGTGGGGATATTGGGGGTAGACAATGAGCAGTTCTTC.

The rearrangement joins TRBV2 to TRBJ2-7; perhaps TRBD2 as D (6 bases). Trimming took 2 bases from V and 1 from J, leaving 12 bases between them. The CDR3 has 15 residues. Per the germline V gene, CDR1 is SNHLY and CDR2 is FYNNEI. CDR3 region: CASSELASASYEQYF. The CDR3 region has the DNA TGTGCCAGCAGTGAACTGGCTAGCGCTTCCTACGAGCAGTACTTC. Variable domain in full (rest from reference TRBV2 and TRBJ2-7): EPEVTQTPSHQVTQMGQEVILRCVPISNHLYFYWYRQILGQKVEFLVSFYNNEISEKSEIFDDQFSVERPDGSNFTLKIRSTKLEDSAMYFCASSELASASYEQYFGPGTRLTVT.

The genes are TRBV28 and TRBJ2-7, with TRBD2 matching 12 bases. Germline CDR1 reads MDHEN; CDR2 reads SYDVKM. The CDR3 has 18 residues. J was trimmed by 1 base and V by 5 bases; bases with no gene match: 12. CDR3 loop: CASSTLGLAGLSSYEQYF. In DNA, the CDR3 is TGTGCCAGCAGTACCTTGGGACTAGCGGGCCTTTCTTCCTACGAGCAGTACTTC.

The V gene is TRBV5-1, the J gene TRBJ2-7; 9 bases line up with TRBD1. V lost 2 bases to trimming and J lost 5 bases; unmatched junction nucleotides: 8. Germline loops: CDR1 SGHRS, CDR2 YFSETQ. The CDR3 contains 15 residues. The CDR3 region is CASSFRDRVYDEQYF. DNA of the CDR3: TGCGCCAGCAGCTTCCGGGACAGGGTGTACGACGAGCAGTACTTC.

The chain recombines TRBV29-1 with TRBJ2-7; D may be TRBD2 (7 bases). CDR3 length: 13 residues. In germline, CDR1 is SQVTM, CDR2 ANQGSEA. V lost 1 base and J lost 3, with 10 bases in between. The CDR3 sequence is CSVEAGGDYEQYF. As DNA, the CDR3 is TGCAGCGTTGAAGCGGGGGGCGACTACGAGCAGTACTTC.

The CDR3 DNA reads as TGTGCCAGCAGTTTAAAAGTAGCGGGAGATGCACAAGAGACCCAGTACTTC. Amino acids: CASSLKVAGDAQETQYF. The V gene is TRBV28, the J gene TRBJ2-5; 9 bases agree with TRBD2. V shed 2 bases and J 2 bases; nucleotides not matched to a gene: 9. Germline V lookup: CDR1 MDHEN, CDR2 SYDVKM. CDR3 length equals 17 residues.

This chain links TRBV29-1 with TRBJ2-7, with a weak D call TRBD1 (6 bases). The CDR3 contains 13 residues. The V gene's germline CDR1 is SQVTM and CDR2 ANQGSEA. Trimming took off 0 bases at V and 4 bases at J, with 10 bases between the two ends. The CDR3 reads CSVEDRGEYEQYF. The CDR3 coding sequence is TGCAGCGTTGAAGACAGGGGCGAGTACGAGCAGTACTTC.

The CDR3 reads CASSSTDRDLRATNEKLFF. The CDR3 nucleotides read TGTGCCAGCAGCTCGACGGACAGGGACCTACGGGCAACTAATGAAAAACTGTTTTTT. V and J are TRBV7-9 and TRBJ1-4, with TRBD1 matching 8 bases. The trim removed 4 bases at V and 0 bases at J, leaving 13 bases unmatched. This CDR3 has 19 residues. In germline, CDR1 is SEHNR, CDR2 FQNEAQ (reference sequence).

As for this clone: Other nucleotide sequences in the sample specify the same CDR3. The V call is TRBV2, the J call TRBJ1-5; D possibly corresponds to TRBD1 (6 bases). Germline V gene data show CDR1 as SNHLY and CDR2 as FYNNEI. This CDR3 region has 18 residues. Trimming left V 1 base short and J 7 bases short, with 23 bases between. The CDR3 DNA reads as TGTGCCAGCAGTGAAGAACGACATTGGGGGAGGGGGGGGCAGCCCCAGCATTTT. This gives the protein CASSEERHWGRGGQPQHF.

This chain connects TRBV6-1 to TRBJ2-6, with D unresolved. Trimming cost V 4 bases and J 0 bases, with 10 bases left between them. The CDR3 length is 16 residues. CDR1 MNHNS and CDR2 SASEGT come from the germline V gene. CDR3 protein: CASSALTFSGANVLTF. The CDR3 nucleotides are TGTGCCAGCAGTGCCCTGACCTTCTCTGGGGCCAACGTCCTGACTTTC.

This chain connects TRBV4-1 to TRBJ1-1; 9 nucleotides align to TRBD1. The J segment lost 6 bases and the V segment lost 1 base, leaving 3 bases of the junction unmatched. CDR3 length equals 14 residues. The germline V gene has CDR1 MGHRA and CDR2 YSYEKL. The CDR3 DNA sequence: TGCGCCAGCAGCCAAGGACAGGGGGAGGCTGAAGCTTTCTTT. Protein product: CASSQGQGEAEAFF.

This clone has a handful of counts. The J gene is TRBJ2-7, the V gene TRBV6-6, with a weak D call TRBD2 (5 bases). The ends were cut back, 6 bases at V and 7 bases at J, with 16 bases in the middle. CDR1 and CDR2 from the germline V gene are MNHNY and SVGAGI (reference sequence). The CDR3 extends over 13 amino acids. Here the CDR3 DNA reads TGTGCCAGCAGATCGGGGAATTCTCGGGAGCAGTACTTC. Its protein is CASRSGNSREQYF.

J is TRBJ1-4 and V is TRBV30; unclear D gene. Trimming left V 4 bases short and J 4 bases short, with 10 bases between. The CDR3 contains 13 residues. The germline CDR1 and CDR2 sequences are GTSNPN and SVGIG (reference sequence). CDR3: CAWKTHNNEKLFF. CDR3 bases: TGTGCCTGGAAGACACATAATAATGAAAAACTGTTTTTT. Based on the CDR3 plus reference TRBV30 and TRBJ1-4, the full variable domain is SQTIHQWPATLVQPVGSPLSLECTVEGTSNPNLYWYRQAAGRGLQLLFYSVGIGQISSEVPQNLSASRPQDRQFILSSKKLLLSDSGFYLCAWKTHNNEKLFFGSGTQLSVL.

This chain connects TRBV4-2 to TRBJ1-3; D call uncertain. Between the trimmed V and J ends, which lost 4 bases and 2 bases, there was a span of 12 bases. CDR3 length equals 15 residues. The V gene's germline CDR1 is LGHNA and CDR2 YNFKEQ. CDR3 protein: CASSPRAQTGNTIYF. Here the CDR3 DNA reads TGTGCCAGCAGCCCCAGAGCCCAGACTGGAAACACCATATATTTT.

This chain uses TRBV7-9 with TRBJ2-5, with 7 bases that match TRBD2. V lost 0 bases to trimming and J lost 4 bases; unmatched junction nucleotides: 5. The CDR3 has 15 residues. CDR1 SEHNR and CDR2 FQNEAQ come from the germline V gene (reference sequence). CDR3 in DNA: TGTGCCAGCAGCTTAGCCCCTGGGGAGGGAGAGACCCAGTACTTC. Encoded protein: CASSLAPGEGETQYF. Using reference TRBV7-9 and TRBJ2-5 for the parts outside the CDR3, the full variable domain is DTGVSQNPRHKITKRGQNVTFRCDPISEHNRLYWYRQTLGQGPEFLTYFQNEAQLEKSRLLSDRFSAERPKGSFSTLEIQRTEQGDSAMYLCASSLAPGEGETQYFGPGTRLLVL.